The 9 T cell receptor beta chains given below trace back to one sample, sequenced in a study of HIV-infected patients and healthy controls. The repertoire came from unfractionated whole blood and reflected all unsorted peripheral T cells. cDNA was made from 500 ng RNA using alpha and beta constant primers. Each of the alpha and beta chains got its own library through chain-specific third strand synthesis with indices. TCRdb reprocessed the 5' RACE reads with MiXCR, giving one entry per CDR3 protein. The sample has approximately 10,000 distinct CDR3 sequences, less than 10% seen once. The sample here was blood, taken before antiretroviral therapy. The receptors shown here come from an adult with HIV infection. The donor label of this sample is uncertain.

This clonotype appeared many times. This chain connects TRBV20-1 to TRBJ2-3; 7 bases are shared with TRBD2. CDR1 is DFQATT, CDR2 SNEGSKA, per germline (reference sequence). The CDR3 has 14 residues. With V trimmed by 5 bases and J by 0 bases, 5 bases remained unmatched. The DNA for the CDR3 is TGCAGTGCTGGTGATAGCGGGAGCACAGATACGCAGTATTTT. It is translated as CSAGDSGSTDTQYF.

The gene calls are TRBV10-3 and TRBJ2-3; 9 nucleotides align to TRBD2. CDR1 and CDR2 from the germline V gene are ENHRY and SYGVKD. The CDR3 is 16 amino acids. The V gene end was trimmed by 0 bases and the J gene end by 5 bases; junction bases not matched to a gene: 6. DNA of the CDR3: TGTGCCATCAGTGAGTCGGAAGCGGGAGGTATAGATACGCAGTATTTT. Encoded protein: CAISESEAGGIDTQYF.

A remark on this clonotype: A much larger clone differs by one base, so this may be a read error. The CDR3 DNA is TGTGCCGCCACACTGACAGGGGGCTATCAGCCCCAGCATTTT. Protein: CAATLTGGYQPQHF. The chain couples TRBV15 to TRBJ1-5; 10 bases map to TRBD1. Germline lookup yields CDR1 LNHNV and CDR2 YYDKDF (reference sequence). This CDR3 spans 14 amino acids. V trimming: 11 bases; J trimming: 5 bases; junction bases outside the gene matches: 9.

In nucleotides, the CDR3 is TGCGCCAGCACCGCCGGGAGGGTCGAGACCCAGTACTTC. Translating gives CASTAGRVETQYF. The V and J genes are TRBV10-2 and TRBJ2-5; 8 nucleotides align to TRBD2. With 7 bases clipped from V and 5 bases from J, the junction kept 6 bases outside the gene matches. The CDR3 is 13 residues long. CDR1 is WSHSY and CDR2 is SAAADI in the germline V gene.

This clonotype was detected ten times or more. DNA of the CDR3: TGTGCCAGCACCAGCGCGGGTAGGGTTCATGAGCAGTTCTTC. Amino acid sequence: CASTSAGRVHEQFF. The rearrangement links TRBV7-2 to TRBJ2-1; D might be TRBD2 (5 bases). Germline V gene lookup returns CDR1 SGHTA and CDR2 FQGNSA. The CDR3 is 14 amino acids. V was clipped by 7 bases and J by 8 bases, with 18 bases between them.

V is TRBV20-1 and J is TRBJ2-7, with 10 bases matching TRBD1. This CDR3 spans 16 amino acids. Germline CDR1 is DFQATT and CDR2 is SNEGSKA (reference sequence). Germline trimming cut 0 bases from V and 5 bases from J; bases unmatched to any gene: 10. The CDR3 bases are TGCAGTGCTAGAGATTCATTCGGGGACAGGGGCCACGAGCAGTACTTC. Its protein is CSARDSFGDRGHEQYF.

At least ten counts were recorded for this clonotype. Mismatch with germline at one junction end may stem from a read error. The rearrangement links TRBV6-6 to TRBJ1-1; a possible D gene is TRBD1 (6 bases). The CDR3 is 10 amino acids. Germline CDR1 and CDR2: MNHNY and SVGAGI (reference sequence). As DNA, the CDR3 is TGTGCCAGCAGTTACGAAGACAGGATTTTT. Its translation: CASSYEDRIF.

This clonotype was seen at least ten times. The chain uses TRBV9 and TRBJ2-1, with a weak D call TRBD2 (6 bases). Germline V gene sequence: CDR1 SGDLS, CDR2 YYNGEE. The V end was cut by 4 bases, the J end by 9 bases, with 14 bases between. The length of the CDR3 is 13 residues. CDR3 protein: CASSPLTRGEQFF. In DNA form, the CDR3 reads TGTGCCAGCAGCCCGTTAACGCGGGGTGAGCAGTTCTTC.

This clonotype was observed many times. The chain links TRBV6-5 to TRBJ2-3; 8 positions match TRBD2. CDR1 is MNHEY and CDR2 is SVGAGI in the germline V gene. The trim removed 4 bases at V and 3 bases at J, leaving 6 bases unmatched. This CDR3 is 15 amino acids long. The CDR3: CASSLGGGRTDTQYF. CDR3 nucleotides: TGTGCCAGCAGTTTAGGCGGGGGGCGGACAGATACGCAGTATTTT.